Following are 3 T cell receptor beta chains from one sample sequenced in a study of blood T cell repertoires in COVID-19. Only in-frame clones appear in the TCRdb table, and some are missing; sequencing was by immunoSEQ multiplex PCR. The sample has around 200,000 clones; about 87% are singletons. The specimen sequenced was peripheral blood. Source of these receptors: a middle-aged man with active or convalescent COVID-19.

CDR3 in amino acids: CASTSRDSYYGYTF. CDR3 nucleotide sequence: TGTGCCAGTACCTCCCGGGACAGCTACTATGGCTACACCTTC. J is TRBJ1-2 and V is TRBV19; TRBD1 matches 7 bases. Germline values: CDR1 LNHDA, CDR2 SQIVND (reference sequence). J was trimmed by 3 bases and V by 7 bases; bases with no gene match: 8. The CDR3 runs to 14 residues.

The rearrangement joins TRBV5-1 to TRBJ2-3; D might be TRBD1 (6 bases). There are 14 residues in the CDR3. The V end lost 7 bases, the J end lost 1 base, and 13 bases lay between the germline ends. CDR1 is SGHRS and CDR2 is YFSETQ in the germline V gene. CDR3 sequence reads: CASGEPGGTDTQYF. CDR3 DNA: TGCGCCAGCGGAGAGCCAGGGGGCACAGATACGCAGTATTTT.

This chain uses TRBV6-5 with TRBJ1-2; perhaps TRBD1 as D (6 bases). The V end lost 6 bases, the J end lost 2 bases, and 10 bases lay between the germline ends. Germline V lookup: CDR1 MNHEY, CDR2 SVGAGI. The CDR3 contains 13 residues. DNA for the CDR3: TGTGCCAGCAGCCAAGGACAGAACTATGGCTACACCTTC. Translated: CASSQGQNYGYTF.